These 9 T cell receptor beta chains were sequenced from one sample in a study of blood T cell repertoires in COVID-19 (TCRdb year 2020). Receptor libraries were prepared by the immunoSEQ multiplex PCR assay. TCRdb's version of the immuneACCESS table is confined to in-frame rearrangements and falls short of the full clone set. An unresolved V gene accounts for under half of the shortfall where checked; the remainder is of unknown origin. The sample table contains under 200,000 clones; only one count was recorded for 70% to 90% of them. The ten largest clonotypes hold approximately 6% of the sample. Material: peripheral blood. The origin of the receptors is a man in his forties with active or convalescent COVID-19.

The V call is TRBV3-1 (or the pseudogene TRBV3-2), the J call TRBJ2-3, with unresolved D. Between the trimmed V and J ends, which lost 1 base and 0 bases, there was a span of 2 bases. The CDR3 is 13 amino acids. In germline, CDR1 is LGHDT, CDR2 YNNKEL (reference sequence). The CDR3, as DNA: TGTGCCAGCAGCCAAGTAAGCACAGATACGCAGTATTTT. Translating it yields CASSQVSTDTQYF.

This clone was observed once. The V call is TRBV28, the J call TRBJ1-1; D gene uncertain. Germline CDR1 reads MDHEN; CDR2 reads SYDVKM. This CDR3 has 13 residues. The V end was cut by 7 bases, the J end by 4 bases, with 13 bases between. In nucleotides, the CDR3 is TGTGCCAGCACCCCCTCCGGAGCCACTGAAGCTTTCTTT. Translating it yields CASTPSGATEAFF.

V usage is TRBV25-1 and J usage is TRBJ1-5; TRBD1 aligns across 7 bases. CDR3 length equals 13 residues. With 3 bases clipped from V and 5 bases from J, the junction kept 1 base outside the gene matches. Germline V gene lookup returns CDR1 MGHDK and CDR2 SYGVNS. The CDR3 here is CASSDTGDQPQHF. Written as DNA, the CDR3 is TGTGCCAGCAGTGATACAGGGGATCAGCCCCAGCATTTT.

This chain uses TRBV2 with TRBJ1-6; D is undetermined. V was shortened by 5 bases and J by 5 bases, with 10 bases between the two germline ends. This CDR3 has 14 residues. Germline CDR1 and CDR2: SNHLY and FYNNEI. This CDR3 is CASSRERNNSPLHF. The CDR3 DNA follows: TGTGCCAGCAGTAGAGAGAGAAATAATTCACCCCTCCACTTT.

This sequence joins TRBV15 and TRBJ2-5; 7 nucleotides align to TRBD1. V lost 3 bases, J lost 0 bases, and 13 bases stayed unmatched. Germline CDR1 is LNHNV and CDR2 is YYDKDF (reference sequence). There are 18 residues in the CDR3. The CDR3 sequence is CATSRAGTDLWYQETQYF. CDR3 nucleotides: TGTGCCACCAGCAGGGCCGGGACAGACCTTTGGTACCAAGAGACCCAGTACTTC.

V gene TRBV3-1 (or the pseudogene TRBV3-2) combines with J gene TRBJ1-2; D may be TRBD1 (6 bases). Germline values: CDR1 LGHDT, CDR2 YNNKEL (reference sequence). CDR3 size: 15 residues. Trimming took off 4 bases at V and 5 bases at J, with 17 bases between the two ends. CDR3 DNA sequence: TGTGCCAGCAGCCTTTCGGACAGTGGAATATATGGCTACACCTTC. This sequence encodes CASSLSDSGIYGYTF.

The chain employs TRBV25-1 and TRBJ1-2; weak D call: TRBD1 (5 bases). The CDR3 has 12 residues. The V gene lost 10 bases and the J gene lost 8 bases, with 17 bases spanning the gap. Looked up from germline, CDR1 is MGHDK and CDR2 is SYGVNS. CDR3 sequence: CAMGTGAGGYTF. CDR3 bases: TGTGCCATGGGGACTGGCGCCGGGGGCTACACCTTC.

V is TRBV11-2 and J is TRBJ2-7, with 7 bases aligning to TRBD2. The trim removed 5 bases at V and 0 bases at J, leaving 7 bases unmatched. The CDR3 loop spans 15 amino acids. CDR1 is SGHAT and CDR2 is FQNNGV in the germline V gene. The CDR3 protein is CASSRRGETSYEQYF. DNA of the CDR3: TGTGCCAGCAGCCGACGGGGGGAAACCTCCTACGAGCAGTACTTC.

The rearrangement links TRBV30 to TRBJ2-2, with 8 bases that match TRBD2. The V gene's germline CDR1 is GTSNPN and CDR2 SVGIG (reference sequence). This CDR3 has 16 residues. The V segment lost 0 bases and the J segment 8 bases; nucleotides outside the gene matches: 11. DNA of the CDR3: TGTGCCTGGAGTGTAGCGGGCGGGAGGTCCCCGGGGGAGCTGTTTTTT. Translation: CAWSVAGGRSPGELFF.